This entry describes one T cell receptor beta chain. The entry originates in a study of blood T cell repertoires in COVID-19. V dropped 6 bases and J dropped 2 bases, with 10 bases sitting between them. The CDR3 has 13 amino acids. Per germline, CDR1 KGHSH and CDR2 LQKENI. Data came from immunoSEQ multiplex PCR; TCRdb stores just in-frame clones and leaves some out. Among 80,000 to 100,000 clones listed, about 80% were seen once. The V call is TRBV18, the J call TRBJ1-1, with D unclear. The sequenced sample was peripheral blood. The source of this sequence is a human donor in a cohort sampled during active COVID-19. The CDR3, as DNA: TGTGCCAGCTCGAACAACGCCAACACTGAAGCTTTCTTT. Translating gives CASSNNANTEAFF.